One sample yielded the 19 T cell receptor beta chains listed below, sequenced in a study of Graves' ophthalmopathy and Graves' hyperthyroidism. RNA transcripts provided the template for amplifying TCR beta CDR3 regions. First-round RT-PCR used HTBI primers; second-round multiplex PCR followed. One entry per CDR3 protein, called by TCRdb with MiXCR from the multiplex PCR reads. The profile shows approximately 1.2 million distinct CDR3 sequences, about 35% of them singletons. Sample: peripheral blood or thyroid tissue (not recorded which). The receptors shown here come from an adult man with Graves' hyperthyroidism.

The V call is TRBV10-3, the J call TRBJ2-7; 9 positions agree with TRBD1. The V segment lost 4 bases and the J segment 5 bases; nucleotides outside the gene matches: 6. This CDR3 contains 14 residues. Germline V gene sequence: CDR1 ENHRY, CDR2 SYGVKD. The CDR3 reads CAISAGDRDDEQYF. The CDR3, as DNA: TGTGCCATCAGTGCTGGGGACAGGGACGACGAGCAGTACTTC.

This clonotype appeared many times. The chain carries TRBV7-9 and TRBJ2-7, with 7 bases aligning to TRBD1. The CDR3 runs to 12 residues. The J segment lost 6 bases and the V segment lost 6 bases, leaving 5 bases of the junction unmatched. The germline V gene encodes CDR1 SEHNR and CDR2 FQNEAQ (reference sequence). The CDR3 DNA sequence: TGTGCCAGCAGTCATTCAGGGGGCGAGCAGTACTTC. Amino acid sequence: CASSHSGGEQYF.

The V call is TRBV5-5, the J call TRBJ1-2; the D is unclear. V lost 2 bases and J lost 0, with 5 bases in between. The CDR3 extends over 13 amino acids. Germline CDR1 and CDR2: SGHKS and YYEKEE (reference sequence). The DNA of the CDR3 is TGTGCCAGCAGCTTCCGCCCTAACTATGGCTACACCTTC. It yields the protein CASSFRPNYGYTF.

In nucleotides, the CDR3 is TGCGCCAGCAGCTTGGCCGGGGAGCTGTTTCAGCCCCAGCATTTT. This codes for CASSLAGELFQPQHF. J is TRBJ1-5 and V is TRBV5-1, with D uncertain. The CDR3 is made up of 15 amino acids. V lost 0 bases and J 6 bases, leaving 13 bases between the germline ends. In germline, CDR1 is SGHRS, CDR2 YFSETQ.

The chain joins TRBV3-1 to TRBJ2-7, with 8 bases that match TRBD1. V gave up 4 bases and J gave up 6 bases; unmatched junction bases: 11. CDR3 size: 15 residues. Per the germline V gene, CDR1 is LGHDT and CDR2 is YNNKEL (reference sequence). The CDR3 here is CASSRGQGGYGEQYF. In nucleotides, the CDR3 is TGTGCCAGCAGCCGTGGACAGGGTGGCTACGGCGAGCAGTACTTC.

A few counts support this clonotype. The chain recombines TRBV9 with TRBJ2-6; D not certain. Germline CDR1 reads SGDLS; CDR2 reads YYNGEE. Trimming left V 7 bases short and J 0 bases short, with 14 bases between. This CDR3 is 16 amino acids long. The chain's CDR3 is CASSPVRISGANVLTF. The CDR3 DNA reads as TGTGCCAGCTCCCCCGTGAGAATCTCTGGGGCCAACGTCCTGACTTTC.

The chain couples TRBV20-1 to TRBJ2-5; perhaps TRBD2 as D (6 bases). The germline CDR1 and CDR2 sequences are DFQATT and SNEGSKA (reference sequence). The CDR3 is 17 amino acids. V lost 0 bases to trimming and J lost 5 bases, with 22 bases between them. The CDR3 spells CSARDWRRDSLVETQYF. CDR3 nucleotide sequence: TGCAGTGCTAGAGATTGGCGGCGGGACTCGTTAGTGGAGACCCAGTACTTC.

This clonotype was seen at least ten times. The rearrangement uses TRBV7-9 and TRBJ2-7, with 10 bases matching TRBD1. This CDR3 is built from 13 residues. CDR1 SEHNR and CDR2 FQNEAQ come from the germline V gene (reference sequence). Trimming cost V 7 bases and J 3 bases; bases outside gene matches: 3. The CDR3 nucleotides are TGTGCCAGCATCGGACAGGGGGACTACGAGCAGTACTTC. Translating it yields CASIGQGDYEQYF. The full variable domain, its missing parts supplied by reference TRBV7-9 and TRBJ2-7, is DTGVSQNPRHKITKRGQNVTFRCDPISEHNRLYWYRQTLGQGPEFLTYFQNEAQLEKSRLLSDRFSAERPKGSFSTLEIQRTEQGDSAMYLCASIGQGDYEQYFGPGTRLTVT.

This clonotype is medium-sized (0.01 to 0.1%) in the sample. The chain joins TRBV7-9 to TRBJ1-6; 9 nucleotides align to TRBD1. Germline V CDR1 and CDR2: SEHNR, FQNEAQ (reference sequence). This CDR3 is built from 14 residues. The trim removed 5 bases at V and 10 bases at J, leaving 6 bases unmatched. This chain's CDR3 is CASSPGQGQSPLHF. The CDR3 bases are TGTGCCAGCAGCCCGGGACAGGGCCAATCACCCCTCCACTTT.

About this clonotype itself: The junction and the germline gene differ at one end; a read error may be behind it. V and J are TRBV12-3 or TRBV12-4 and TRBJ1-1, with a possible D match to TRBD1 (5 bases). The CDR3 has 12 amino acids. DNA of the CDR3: TGTGCCACCAGTGGGGGGAATAATGAAGCTTTCTTT. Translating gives CATSGGNNEAFF.

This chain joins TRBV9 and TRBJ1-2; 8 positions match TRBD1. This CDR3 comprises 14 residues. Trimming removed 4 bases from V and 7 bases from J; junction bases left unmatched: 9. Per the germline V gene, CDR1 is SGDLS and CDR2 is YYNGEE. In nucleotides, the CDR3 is TGTGCCAGCAGCCCACGACAGGGGTCCGGTGGCTACACCTTC. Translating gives CASSPRQGSGGYTF.

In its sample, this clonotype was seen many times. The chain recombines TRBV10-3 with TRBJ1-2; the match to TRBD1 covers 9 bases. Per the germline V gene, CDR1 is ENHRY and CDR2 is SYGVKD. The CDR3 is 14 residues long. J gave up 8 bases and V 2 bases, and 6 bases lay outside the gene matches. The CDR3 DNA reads TGTGCCATCAGTGAGGGACAGGGGCCGGGGGGCTACACCTTC. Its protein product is CAISEGQGPGGYTF.

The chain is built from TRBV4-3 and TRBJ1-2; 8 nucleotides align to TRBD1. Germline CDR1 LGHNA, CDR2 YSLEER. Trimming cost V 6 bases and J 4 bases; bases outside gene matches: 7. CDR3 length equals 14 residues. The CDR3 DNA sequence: TGCGCCAGCAGTCAAACAGGGGGAATCTATGGCTACACCTTC. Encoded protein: CASSQTGGIYGYTF.

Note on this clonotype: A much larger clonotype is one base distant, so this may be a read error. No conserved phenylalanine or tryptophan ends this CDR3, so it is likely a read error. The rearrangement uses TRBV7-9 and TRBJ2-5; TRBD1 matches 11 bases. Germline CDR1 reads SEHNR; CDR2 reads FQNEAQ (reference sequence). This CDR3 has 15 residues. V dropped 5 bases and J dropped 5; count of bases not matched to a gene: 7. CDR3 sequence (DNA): TGTGCCAGCAGCAATCGGGACAGGGGGTCGGAGACCCAGTACCTC. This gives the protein CASSNRDRGSETQYL.

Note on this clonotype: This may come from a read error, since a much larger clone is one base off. The CDR3 region is CASSPQGSGNIIYF. DNA for the CDR3: TGTGCCAGCAGCCCCCAGGGTTCCGGAAACATCATATATTTT. This chain links TRBV11-2 with TRBJ1-3, with D maybe TRBD1 (5 bases). The germline V gene encodes CDR1 SGHAT and CDR2 FQNNGV. CDR3 length equals 14 residues.

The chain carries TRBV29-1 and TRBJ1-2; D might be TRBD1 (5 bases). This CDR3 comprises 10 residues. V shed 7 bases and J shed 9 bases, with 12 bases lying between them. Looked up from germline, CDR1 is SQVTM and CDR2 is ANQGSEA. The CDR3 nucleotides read TGCAGCGCCCCCAGGGATAGCTACACCTTC. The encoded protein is CSAPRDSYTF.

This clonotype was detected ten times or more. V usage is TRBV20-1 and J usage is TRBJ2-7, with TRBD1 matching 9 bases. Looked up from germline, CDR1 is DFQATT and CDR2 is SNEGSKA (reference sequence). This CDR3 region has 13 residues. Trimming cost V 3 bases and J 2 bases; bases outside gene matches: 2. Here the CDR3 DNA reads TGCAGTGCTAGCCGGGACAGGGCCTACGAGCAGTACTTC. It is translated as CSASRDRAYEQYF.

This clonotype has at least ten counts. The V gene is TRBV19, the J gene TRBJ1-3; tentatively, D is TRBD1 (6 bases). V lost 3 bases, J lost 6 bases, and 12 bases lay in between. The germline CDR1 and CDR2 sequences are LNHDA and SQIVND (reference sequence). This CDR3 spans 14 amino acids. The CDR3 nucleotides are TGTGCCAGTAGTATCGGACAGCGGTCAAACACCATATATTTT. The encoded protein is CASSIGQRSNTIYF. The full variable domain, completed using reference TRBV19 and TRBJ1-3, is DGGITQSPKYLFRKEGQNVTLSCEQNLNHDAMYWYRQDPGQGLRLIYYSQIVNDFQKGDIAEGYSVSREKKESFPLTVTSAQKNPTAFYLCASSIGQRSNTIYFGEGSWLTVV.

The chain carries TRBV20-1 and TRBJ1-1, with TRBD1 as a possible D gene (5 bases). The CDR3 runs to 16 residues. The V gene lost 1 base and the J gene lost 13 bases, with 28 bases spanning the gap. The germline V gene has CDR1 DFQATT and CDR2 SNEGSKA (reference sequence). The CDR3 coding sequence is TGCAGTGCTAGAGGGCTAGCGGGGACGTTAGCTAAGCATGGTTTCTTT. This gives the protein CSARGLAGTLAKHGFF.